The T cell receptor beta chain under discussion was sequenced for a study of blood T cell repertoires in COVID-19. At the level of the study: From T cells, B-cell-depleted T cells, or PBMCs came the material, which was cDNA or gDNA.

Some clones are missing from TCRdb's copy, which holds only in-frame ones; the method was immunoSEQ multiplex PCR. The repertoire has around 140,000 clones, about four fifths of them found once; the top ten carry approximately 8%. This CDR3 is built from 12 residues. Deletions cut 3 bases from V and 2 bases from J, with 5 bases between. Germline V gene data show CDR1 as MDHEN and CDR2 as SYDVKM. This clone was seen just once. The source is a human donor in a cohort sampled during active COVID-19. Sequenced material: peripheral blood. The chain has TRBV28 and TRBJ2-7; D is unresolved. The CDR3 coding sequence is TGTGCCAGCAGTTTCCCCGCCTACGAGCAGTACTTC. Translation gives CASSFPAYEQYF.